The 30 T cell receptor beta chains below come from one sample, sequenced in a study of technical replicates of blood from several donors. Generated by immunoSEQ multiplex PCR, the TCRdb table keeps only in-frame clones and is missing some. The data show roughly 60,000 clones, about 86% seen once. Sequenced: PBMCs. The origin of the receptors is a human donor in good health. Some clones in this sample may be carry-over from other donors' samples.

The gene calls are TRBV2 and TRBJ1-6, with D possibly matching TRBD1 (5 bases). The CDR3 loop spans 15 amino acids. The germline CDR1 and CDR2 sequences are SNHLY and FYNNEI. Trimming left V 4 bases short and J 1 base short, with 8 bases between. CDR3 amino acids: CASSARVSYNSPLHF. CDR3 sequence (DNA): TGTGCCAGCAGTGCCAGGGTTTCCTATAATTCACCCCTCCACTTT.

The chain uses TRBV5-4 and TRBJ2-3; 11 bases fit TRBD2. Trimming removed 5 bases from V and 3 bases from J; junction bases left unmatched: 5. This CDR3 is 15 amino acids long. The germline CDR1 and CDR2 sequences are SGHNT and YYREEE (reference sequence). CDR3 bases: TGTGCCAGCAGGAGACTAGCGGGGAGGACAGATACGCAGTATTTT. Translation: CASRRLAGRTDTQYF.

The gene calls are TRBV19 and TRBJ2-3; 12 bases are a match to TRBD2. The CDR3 spans 15 residues. Germline-derived CDR1 and CDR2 are LNHDA and SQIVND (reference sequence). V was clipped by 5 bases and J by 5 bases; unmatched bases: 5. CDR3 bases: TGTGCCAGTAGTCCTAGCGGGGGGGCCTTAGATACGCAGTATTTT. Its protein is CASSPSGGALDTQYF.

The chain combines TRBV14 with TRBJ2-5; tentative D call: TRBD1 (7 bases). Trimming shortened V by 2 bases and J by 5 bases, and 18 bases separated the two germline ends. CDR1 and CDR2 from the germline V gene are SGHDN and FVKESK. CDR3 length: 16 residues. The CDR3 is CASSQFSGGGSETQYF. Written as DNA, the CDR3 is TGTGCCAGCAGCCAATTCAGTGGAGGGGGCTCGGAGACCCAGTACTTC.

V gene TRBV7-2 combines with J gene TRBJ2-7; 8 bases are shared with TRBD1. Germline V gene sequence: CDR1 SGHTA, CDR2 FQGNSA. J gave up 3 bases and V 1 base, and 8 bases lay outside the gene matches. The length of the CDR3 is 16 residues. CDR3 nucleotide sequence: TGTGCCAGCAGCTTAGGCCCCCAGGGGGCGCTCTACGAGCAGTACTTC. Its protein product is CASSLGPQGALYEQYF.

CDR3: CASRGQGYEQYF. CDR3 nucleotide sequence: TGTGCCAGCAGAGGACAGGGGTACGAGCAGTACTTC. The chain has TRBV6-5 and TRBJ2-7; 9 positions agree with TRBD1. This CDR3 region has 12 residues. Germline V gene data show CDR1 as MNHEY and CDR2 as SVGAGI. The V and J ends lost 6 bases and 4 bases, in that order; junction bases with no gene match: 1.

The V and J genes are TRBV30 and TRBJ1-6; 7 bases line up with TRBD1. Trimming cost V 4 bases and J 5 bases; bases outside gene matches: 5. Germline CDR1 and CDR2: GTSNPN and SVGIG (reference sequence). The CDR3 consists of 14 residues. The CDR3 here is CAWMTGKDNSPLHF. CDR3 bases: TGTGCCTGGATGACAGGGAAGGATAATTCACCCCTCCACTTT.

A single count supports this clone. The chain recombines TRBV9 with TRBJ2-2, with 7 bases matching TRBD1. This CDR3 spans 14 amino acids. V lost 9 bases, J lost 0 bases, and 5 bases stayed unmatched. Per the germline V gene, CDR1 is SGDLS and CDR2 is YYNGEE. CDR3 DNA: TGTGCCACCTCGGACAGGTCGAACACCGGGGAGCTGTTTTTT. This translates into CATSDRSNTGELFF.

This clone was recorded once. This chain joins TRBV7-6 and TRBJ2-5; 11 bases line up with TRBD2. The CDR3 length is 15 residues. CDR1 is SGHVS and CDR2 is FNYEAQ in the germline V gene. After removal of 6 bases from V and 7 bases from J, the junction contained 10 bases not matched to a gene. The CDR3: CASRGLAGGYGTQYF. As DNA, the CDR3 is TGTGCCAGCAGAGGTCTAGCGGGGGGCTACGGGACCCAGTACTTC.

The V and J genes are TRBV9 and TRBJ1-4, with D unresolved. There are 13 residues in the CDR3. V dropped 5 bases and J dropped 5 bases, with 10 bases sitting between them. From germline, CDR1 is SGDLS and CDR2 YYNGEE. The CDR3 nucleotides are TGTGCCAGCAGTCCGGACTCCAATGAAAAACTGTTTTTT. It yields the protein CASSPDSNEKLFF.

This clone was seen a handful of times. The chain combines TRBV10-3 with TRBJ1-3; tentative D call: TRBD1 (5 bases). The CDR3 is 15 residues long. Germline assignment: CDR1 ENHRY and CDR2 SYGVKD. V shed 7 bases and J shed 1 base, with 14 bases lying between them. CDR3 protein: CAIKSGPESGNTIYF. The CDR3 DNA sequence: TGTGCCATCAAATCAGGGCCGGAATCTGGAAACACCATATATTTT.

J is TRBJ1-6 and V is TRBV27, with D possibly matching TRBD1 (6 bases). The CDR3 runs 18 residues. Germline CDR1 reads MNHEY; CDR2 reads SMNVEV (reference sequence). Trimming stripped 6 bases from V and 0 bases from J, with 18 bases between. As DNA, the CDR3 is TGTGCCAGCAGCTTAAGACAGGCCCAGAGCTCCTATAATTCACCCCTCCACTTT. It codes for CASSLRQAQSSYNSPLHF.

Details on this clone: The sample has other DNA sequences that encode this CDR3 too. The chain employs TRBV7-2 and TRBJ2-1; 10 bases are shared with TRBD2. The CDR3 spans 15 residues. Per germline, CDR1 SGHTA and CDR2 FQGNSA. With 1 base clipped from V and 6 bases from J, the junction kept 3 bases outside the gene matches. This chain's CDR3 is CASSLVAGGANEQFF. The CDR3 DNA reads as TGTGCCAGCAGCTTAGTAGCGGGAGGAGCCAATGAGCAGTTCTTC.

This rearrangement joins TRBV6-5 to TRBJ2-5, with D maybe TRBD2 (5 bases). Germline CDR1 reads MNHEY; CDR2 reads SVGAGI. CDR3 length equals 13 residues. Trimming cost V 6 bases and J 1 base, with 9 bases left between them. CDR3 in DNA: TGTGCCAGCAGGGACGGACTCCAAGAGACCCAGTACTTC. This encodes CASRDGLQETQYF.

The V call is TRBV11-2, the J call TRBJ2-1; weak D call: TRBD1 (5 bases). The CDR3 covers 14 residues. The germline V gene encodes CDR1 SGHAT and CDR2 FQNNGV. Trimming cost V 1 base and J 8 bases, with 12 bases left between them. DNA of the CDR3: TGTGCCAGCAGCTTAGTAGGGGTAAACGATGAGCAGTTCTTC. It encodes CASSLVGVNDEQFF.

The chain carries TRBV6-1 and TRBJ2-7; 9 bases agree with TRBD1. CDR1 is MNHNS and CDR2 is SASEGT in the germline V gene. J gave up 7 bases and V 4 bases, and 11 bases lay outside the gene matches. The length of the CDR3 is 15 residues. Here the CDR3 DNA reads TGTGCCAGCAGTGGATACCGGGACAGGGTTGGTGAGCAGTACTTC. This sequence encodes CASSGYRDRVGEQYF.

In its sample, this clone was seen once. The chain couples TRBV7-8 to TRBJ2-1; D ambiguous. Trimming took off 3 bases at V and 0 bases at J, with 6 bases between the two ends. CDR3 length equals 14 residues. CDR1 and CDR2 from the germline V gene are SGHVS and FQNEAQ. CDR3 region: CASSFEFSYNEQFF. The CDR3 DNA follows: TGTGCCAGCAGCTTCGAGTTCTCCTACAATGAGCAGTTCTTC.

This clone was observed a single time. The chain links TRBV5-1 to TRBJ2-3; the match to TRBD1 covers 10 bases. The CDR3 is 15 residues long. Trimming took 9 bases from V and 1 from J; bases not matched to a gene: 8. Germline values: CDR1 SGHRS, CDR2 YFSETQ. The CDR3 nucleotides are TGCGCCACCCGGGCGGGGACAGGGGGCACAGATACGCAGTATTTT. Translating it yields CATRAGTGGTDTQYF.

This clone was seen a few times. V is TRBV30 and J is TRBJ1-5, with D perhaps matching TRBD1 (5 bases). The CDR3 is 13 residues long. The ends were cut back, 0 bases at V and 10 bases at J, with 13 bases in the middle. CDR1 is GTSNPN, CDR2 SVGIG, per germline (reference sequence). DNA for the CDR3: TGTGCCTGGAGTGTACTGGGGCTTCAACCCCAGCATTTT. Its translation: CAWSVLGLQPQHF.

The chain employs TRBV9 and TRBJ2-3, with 9 nucleotides matching TRBD2. The ends lost 1 base at V and 3 bases at J; junction bases unmatched: 3. CDR3 length equals 15 residues. Germline loops: CDR1 SGDLS, CDR2 YYNGEE. CDR3 protein: CASSVRRGGTDTQYF. DNA of the CDR3: TGTGCCAGCAGCGTACGGCGGGGGGGGACAGATACGCAGTATTTT.

The chain joins TRBV6-5 to TRBJ2-1, with 9 bases aligning to TRBD1. Germline V gene sequence: CDR1 MNHEY, CDR2 SVGAGI. CDR3 size: 13 residues. V dropped 5 bases and J dropped 7; count of bases not matched to a gene: 3. CDR3 sequence reads: CASSRTGENEQFF. The CDR3 region has the DNA TGTGCCAGCAGTCGGACAGGGGAGAATGAGCAGTTCTTC.

The genes are TRBV4-3 and TRBJ2-6; no definite D call. The length of the CDR3 is 15 residues. Trimming removed 2 bases at V and 2 bases at J, with 7 bases between. Per germline, CDR1 LGHNA and CDR2 YSLEER. CDR3: CASSQQVTGANVLTF. The CDR3 bases are TGCGCCAGCAGCCAACAGGTCACTGGGGCCAACGTCCTGACTTTC.

This clone occurred a few times. The V gene is TRBV19, the J gene TRBJ1-1; 9 nucleotides line up with TRBD1. CDR1 is LNHDA and CDR2 is SQIVND in the germline V gene (reference sequence). CDR3 length: 16 amino acids. V lost 5 bases to trimming and J lost 5 bases; unmatched junction nucleotides: 12. The CDR3 loop is CASSLDGGTGRTEAFF. The CDR3 nucleotides read TGTGCCAGTAGTCTGGATGGAGGGACAGGGCGAACTGAAGCTTTCTTT.

This chain links TRBV7-2 with TRBJ2-2; TRBD2 matches 11 bases. CDR3 length: 16 residues. Trimming took 5 bases from V and 6 from J; bases not matched to a gene: 8. Looked up from germline, CDR1 is SGHTA and CDR2 is FQGNSA. CDR3 nucleotide sequence: TGTGCCAGCAGCGTCCCTAGCGGGGGGCTCCCCGGGGAGCTGTTTTTT. Translated, it gives CASSVPSGGLPGELFF.

By proportion, this clone is medium-sized. The V and J genes are TRBV27 and TRBJ2-3; D is perhaps TRBD1 (5 bases). The CDR3 is 15 amino acids. Trimming cost V 5 bases and J 4 bases, with 16 bases left between them. Germline V gene data show CDR1 as MNHEY and CDR2 as SMNVEV (reference sequence). The CDR3 coding sequence is TGTGCCAGCAGTCCATACTTCCAGGGTCCAGATACGCAGTATTTT. Amino acids: CASSPYFQGPDTQYF.

The V gene is TRBV4-2, the J gene TRBJ1-2, with 7 bases lining up with TRBD1. The germline V gene has CDR1 LGHNA and CDR2 YNFKEQ. With 8 bases clipped from V and 8 bases from J, the junction kept 17 bases outside the gene matches. The length of the CDR3 is 15 residues. CDR3 DNA: TGTGCCAGCGGTGCCAGGGACAGCCGTCGTTGGGGCTACACCTTC. This translates into CASGARDSRRWGYTF.

This chain links TRBV7-9 with TRBJ1-6; tentatively, D is TRBD1 (5 bases). The CDR3 is 17 amino acids. The V end lost 2 bases, the J end lost 7 bases, and 18 bases lay between the germline ends. Germline loops: CDR1 SEHNR, CDR2 FQNEAQ (reference sequence). The CDR3 reads CASSLSSWGTSNSPLHF. The CDR3 DNA sequence: TGTGCCAGCAGCTTATCTAGCTGGGGGACTTCAAATTCACCCCTCCACTTT.

The chain recombines TRBV7-6 with TRBJ2-7, with D maybe TRBD2 (5 bases). V was pared by 5 bases and J by 4 bases, with 12 bases between. Looked up from germline, CDR1 is SGHVS and CDR2 is FNYEAQ. This CDR3 region has 13 residues. As DNA, the CDR3 is TGTGCCAGCAGCGTTGGGGAGAAGTACGAGCAGTACTTC. Protein product: CASSVGEKYEQYF.

The chain carries TRBV19 and TRBJ1-6; D remains ambiguous. Trimming took 4 bases from V and 7 from J, leaving 17 bases between them. Per germline, CDR1 LNHDA and CDR2 SQIVND (reference sequence). CDR3 length: 16 residues. This CDR3 reads CASSTLERKTNSPLHF. The CDR3 DNA follows: TGTGCCAGTAGTACCCTGGAGAGGAAAACGAATTCACCCCTCCACTTT.

This clone was detected ten times or more. The same CDR3 can be traced to other DNA sequences in this sample. CDR3 nucleotides: TGTGCCAGCAGTTACACTAGCGGGAGTTCCTACGAGCAGTACTTC. Amino acids: CASSYTSGSSYEQYF. The chain employs TRBV6-5 and TRBJ2-7; 11 bases are a match to TRBD2. This CDR3 spans 15 amino acids. Germline V gene lookup returns CDR1 MNHEY and CDR2 SVGAGI. With 2 bases clipped from V and 1 base from J, the junction kept 1 base outside the gene matches.